The present T cell receptor beta chain was sequenced within a study of T cell clonotyping in hematopoietic cell transplantation. The study, taken as a whole, reports: After transplant, recipient diversity fell while pathologically expanded clonotypes grew through day 180. Higher Inverse Simpson Index values in graft donor and pretransplant recipient predicted broader posttransplant TCR diversity. Few recipient clonotypes overlapped donors; over 95% were de novo at given depth. No sorting was done, leaving CD4 and CD8 contributions mixed.

Germline V gene lookup returns CDR1 MDHEN and CDR2 SYDVKM. The CDR3 is 14 amino acids. V was clipped by 11 bases and J by 1 base, with 17 bases between them. Profiling relied on immunoSEQ multiplex PCR, and the TCRdb table lists in-frame clones only, not all of them. The sample carries tens of thousands of clones, 94% recorded once. This clone was picked up one time. The antigen is undetermined. Sequencing was performed on peripheral blood mononuclear cells. This sequence joins TRBV28 and TRBJ1-2, with TRBD1 as a possible D gene (5 bases). This TCR was recovered from a woman aged 45-59 years in good health. Some clones in this sample may be carry-over from other donors' samples. CDR3 bases: TGTGCCGGGAGCGGGGCCGGTGTTAACTATGGCTACACCTTC. It codes for CAGSGAGVNYGYTF.